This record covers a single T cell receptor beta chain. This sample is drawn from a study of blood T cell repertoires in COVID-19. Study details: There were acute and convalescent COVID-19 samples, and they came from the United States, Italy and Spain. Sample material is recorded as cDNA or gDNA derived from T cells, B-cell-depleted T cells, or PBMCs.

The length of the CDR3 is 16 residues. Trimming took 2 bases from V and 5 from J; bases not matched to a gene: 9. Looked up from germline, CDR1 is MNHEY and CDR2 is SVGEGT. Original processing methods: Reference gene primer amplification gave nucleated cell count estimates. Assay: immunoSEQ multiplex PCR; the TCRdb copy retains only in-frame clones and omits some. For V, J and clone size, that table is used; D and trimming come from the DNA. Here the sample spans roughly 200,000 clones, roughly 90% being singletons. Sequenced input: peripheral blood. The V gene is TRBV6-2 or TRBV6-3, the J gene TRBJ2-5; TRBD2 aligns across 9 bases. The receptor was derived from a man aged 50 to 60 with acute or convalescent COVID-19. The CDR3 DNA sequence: TGTGCCAGCAGTTACCGGGCTAGCGGGGAGAGGGAGACCCAGTACTTC. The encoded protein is CASSYRASGERETQYF.